Sequencing of this T cell receptor (beta chain) was carried out in a study of PD-L1 blockade in urothelial cancer. Background on the study: About 90% of the 29 patients were men whose urothelial cancer was bladder-origin.

The CDR3 has 14 residues. The J segment lost 6 bases and the V segment lost 5 bases, leaving 8 bases of the junction unmatched. The germline gives CDR1 SGHTA, CDR2 FQGTGA. Assay used: immunoSEQ multiplex PCR; TCRdb lists only in-frame clones, some missing. Of about 76,000 clones in the sample, around 90% are singletons; the top ten hold 4.5%. Study findings and constraints: A below-median TCR clonality in blood before treatment predicted better survival.

Time point of the sample: pretreatment peripheral blood. In regard to this clone: Its antigen is still unknown.

This chain connects TRBV7-3 to TRBJ2-3; 7 bases match TRBD2. This receptor was identified in an older man with urothelial cancer. The source was PBMCs, collected around atezolizumab (anti-PD-L1) treatment. The CDR3 loop reads CASSNTGRLDTQYF. The CDR3 DNA sequence: TGTGCCAGCAGCAACACCGGGAGGTTGGATACGCAGTATTTT.